This record covers a single T cell receptor beta chain. An end of the junction does not agree with germline; a read error may underlie this. These data come from a study of cytomegalovirus exposure and HLA in healthy donors. The CDR3 covers 15 residues. CDR1 is SNHLY and CDR2 is FYNNEI in the germline V gene. PCR amplification relied on 60 Vbeta primers (plus 13 Jbeta primers). Some clones are missing from TCRdb's copy, which holds only in-frame ones; the method was immunoSEQ multiplex PCR. The sample lists roughly 220,000 clones; roughly 80% were seen once. The sequence was collected from a man in his thirties or forties in good health and CMV-seronegative. Sequences were obtained from PBMCs. J is TRBJ2-6 and V is TRBV2; a weak D match, TRBD1 (5 bases). CDR3: CASGDLGSGASVLTF. The CDR3 nucleotides are TGTGCCAGCGGAGATTTAGGCTCTGGGGCCAGCGTCCTGACTTTC.